What follows are 20 T cell receptor beta chains derived from one specimen sequenced in a study of cytomegalovirus exposure and HLA in healthy donors. A multiplex PCR was run with 60 Vbeta primers and 13 Jbeta primers. Clones were sequenced by immunoSEQ multiplex PCR, and TCRdb holds only the in-frame ones, with some missing. The sample holds over 65,000 clones; more than 60% are singletons and the top ten take 13%. The sequenced material came from PBMCs. The receptors were gathered from a human donor in good health.

This chain joins TRBV6-5 and TRBJ1-1; 9 nucleotides line up with TRBD1. After removal of 6 bases from V and 5 bases from J, the junction contained 7 bases not matched to a gene. Germline-derived CDR1 and CDR2 are MNHEY and SVGAGI. CDR3 length: 14 residues. The CDR3 bases are TGTGCCAGCAGCCAAAACAGGGGGCGGACTGAAGCTTTCTTT. Encoded protein: CASSQNRGRTEAFF.

This clone is deemed large. The genes are TRBV5-4 and TRBJ1-2; D is perhaps TRBD1 (6 bases). Germline V gene sequence: CDR1 SGHNT, CDR2 YYREEE (reference sequence). V gave up 2 bases and J gave up 1 base, with 12 bases separating them. CDR3 length: 15 residues. In nucleotides, the CDR3 is TGTGCCAGCAGCTTTAGGGGCAGGGGTAACTATGGCTACACCTTC. Encoded protein: CASSFRGRGNYGYTF.

J is TRBJ2-3 and V is TRBV4-1, with 15 nucleotides matching TRBD2. This CDR3 has 18 residues. CDR1 is MGHRA, CDR2 YSYEKL, per germline. Losses at the gene ends were 1 base for V and 3 bases for J; bases not matched to a gene: 5. This CDR3 reads CASSQVGLAGGPTDTQYF. The CDR3 DNA reads as TGCGCCAGCAGCCAAGTTGGACTAGCGGGGGGGCCAACAGATACGCAGTATTTT.

This clone appeared a few times. The chain has TRBV4-1 and TRBJ2-3; 9 bases map to TRBD1. The CDR3 is 15 residues long. CDR1 MGHRA and CDR2 YSYEKL come from the germline V gene. V lost 6 bases, J lost 3 bases, and 7 bases stayed unmatched. The CDR3 coding sequence is TGCGCCAGCAGGCCGACAGGGGGTAGGACAGATACGCAGTATTTT. It is translated as CASRPTGGRTDTQYF.

This clone was seen a few times. This clone may be a read error of a much larger clone one base away. The rearrangement joins TRBV7-2 to TRBJ1-1; D is unclear. This CDR3 contains 13 residues. V shed 2 bases and J shed 0 bases, with 4 bases lying between them. From germline, CDR1 is SGHTA and CDR2 FQGNSA. For the CDR3, the DNA is TGTGCCAGCAGCTTAACGGTGAACACTGAAGCTTTCTTT. It codes for CASSLTVNTEAFF.

This clone has a single count. This rearrangement joins TRBV19 to TRBJ1-2; the D is unclear. The CDR3 has 14 amino acids. Trimming removed 3 bases from V and 2 bases from J, with 10 bases in between. The germline gives CDR1 LNHDA, CDR2 SQIVND (reference sequence). The CDR3 sequence: CASSIIGGNYGYTF. As DNA, the CDR3 is TGTGCCAGTAGTATTATAGGAGGGAACTATGGCTACACCTTC.

This chain connects TRBV6-5 to TRBJ1-2; 9 positions agree with TRBD1. In germline, CDR1 is MNHEY, CDR2 SVGAGI. CDR3 length: 14 residues. Losses at the gene ends were 5 bases for V and 8 bases for J; bases not matched to a gene: 9. The CDR3 nucleotides read TGTGCCAGCAGTGGGGACAGGGTGGGGAGCGGCTACACCTTC. Translation: CASSGDRVGSGYTF.

The V call is TRBV6-5, the J call TRBJ2-7, with D tentatively TRBD2 (5 bases). The germline V and J ends were trimmed by 4 bases and 7 bases, with 11 bases remaining between them. There are 12 residues in the CDR3. From germline, CDR1 is MNHEY and CDR2 SVGAGI. CDR3 in DNA: TGTGCCAGCAGTTTCCTATCGGGGGAGCAGTACTTC. Translating it yields CASSFLSGEQYF.

This clone showed up just once. The CDR3 region is CASSPLNLLADTSTDTQYF. CDR3 DNA sequence: TGTGCCAGCAGCCCCCTCAACTTACTAGCGGACACTAGCACAGATACGCAGTATTTT. This chain joins TRBV4-2 and TRBJ2-3, with 8 positions matching TRBD2. J lost 0 bases, V lost 4 bases, and 15 bases had no gene match. CDR3 length: 19 residues. Germline assignment: CDR1 LGHNA and CDR2 YNFKEQ.

The chain couples TRBV2 to TRBJ1-5; TRBD1 might be the D (6 bases). The CDR3 extends over 14 amino acids. Germline CDR1 and CDR2: SNHLY and FYNNEI. V dropped 6 bases and J dropped 7 bases, with 16 bases sitting between them. CDR3 region: CASSPRGGHQPQHF. Written as DNA, the CDR3 is TGTGCCAGCAGCCCCCGGGGGGGGCACCAGCCCCAGCATTTT.

This rearrangement joins TRBV25-1 to TRBJ2-7, with D perhaps matching TRBD1 (6 bases). Germline assignment: CDR1 MGHDK and CDR2 SYGVNS. V was shortened by 5 bases and J by 7 bases, with 12 bases between the two germline ends. This CDR3 has 12 residues. The CDR3 reads CASSRDTGEQYF. In DNA, the CDR3 is TGTGCCAGCAGTAGGGACACGGGGGAGCAGTACTTC.

The count of this clone is one. This sequence joins TRBV27 and TRBJ1-1; D uncertain. V was cut by 0 bases and J by 1 base, with 12 bases left in between. The CDR3 is made up of 16 amino acids. In germline, CDR1 is MNHEY, CDR2 SMNVEV (reference sequence). The CDR3 sequence is CASSLSIDWRNTEAFF. Written as DNA, the CDR3 is TGTGCCAGCAGTTTATCGATCGATTGGAGGAACACTGAAGCTTTCTTT.

V is TRBV4-3 and J is TRBJ2-6, with 7 bases that match TRBD2. The CDR3 has 20 amino acids. With 0 bases clipped from V and 0 bases from J, the junction kept 11 bases outside the gene matches. Germline V gene lookup returns CDR1 LGHNA and CDR2 YSLEER. The chain's CDR3 is CASSQDRHGGGRSGANVLTF. In DNA, the CDR3 is TGCGCCAGCAGCCAAGATAGGCACGGCGGGGGACGCTCTGGGGCCAACGTCCTGACTTTC.

V and J are TRBV7-2 and TRBJ2-2; D is perhaps TRBD1 (5 bases). The V gene lost 3 bases and the J gene lost 1 base, with 12 bases spanning the gap. Germline V lookup: CDR1 SGHTA, CDR2 FQGNSA. The CDR3 is 16 amino acids. The CDR3 is CASSLSGQGNTGELFF. The CDR3 bases are TGTGCCAGCAGCTTGTCCGGGCAGGGGAACACCGGGGAGCTGTTTTTT.

A remark on this clone: In the same sample, other DNA sequences code for this CDR3. This rearrangement joins TRBV7-2 to TRBJ1-2; D is undetermined. The CDR3 is 12 amino acids. The germline CDR1 and CDR2 sequences are SGHTA and FQGNSA. V lost 1 base to trimming and J lost 8 bases, with 8 bases between them. The CDR3 spells CASSLEQCGYTF. Here the CDR3 DNA reads TGTGCCAGCAGCTTAGAACAGTGCGGCTACACCTTC.

The genes are TRBV4-3 and TRBJ2-7; D unresolved. CDR1 and CDR2 from the germline V gene are LGHNA and YSLEER. V was cut by 0 bases and J by 2 bases, with 8 bases left in between. This CDR3 has 14 amino acids. This chain's CDR3 is CASSQDVRTYEQYF. CDR3 DNA sequence: TGCGCCAGCAGCCAAGACGTTAGAACCTACGAGCAGTACTTC.

The sample holds one count of this clone. The chain combines TRBV7-7 with TRBJ2-5, with a weak D call TRBD2 (6 bases). The V end lost 5 bases, the J end lost 5 bases, and 21 bases lay between the germline ends. Germline-derived CDR1 and CDR2 are SSHAT and FNYEAQ (reference sequence). The CDR3 is 16 amino acids. The chain's CDR3 is CASSPLQGLAGETQYF. The DNA of the CDR3 is TGTGCCAGCAGCCCCCTCCAGGGTTTGGCGGGGGAGACCCAGTACTTC. Variable domain in full (rest from reference TRBV7-7 and TRBJ2-5): GAGVSQSPRYKVTKRGQDVTLRCDPISSHATLYWYQQALGQGPEFLTYFNYEAQPDKSGLPSDRFSAERPEGSISTLTIQRTEQRDSAMYRCASSPLQGLAGETQYFGPGTRLLVL.

This clone was recorded only once. The chain joins TRBV4-2 to TRBJ2-3; tentatively, D is TRBD2 (7 bases). V was trimmed by 2 bases and J by 1 base, leaving 10 bases between them. The CDR3 is made up of 15 amino acids. From germline, CDR1 is LGHNA and CDR2 YNFKEQ. In DNA form, the CDR3 reads TGTGCCAGCAGCCAAAAGGGGGGGGGCACAGATACGCAGTATTTT. Encoded protein: CASSQKGGGTDTQYF.

V is TRBV30 and J is TRBJ1-3; 7 nucleotides line up with TRBD1. From germline, CDR1 is GTSNPN and CDR2 SVGIG (reference sequence). The CDR3 is 14 residues long. V gave up 2 bases and J gave up 1 base; unmatched junction bases: 2. CDR3 protein: CAWSQTGSGNTIYF. The CDR3 DNA follows: TGTGCCTGGAGTCAGACAGGGTCTGGAAACACCATATATTTT.

This clone has only a few counts. The rearrangement joins TRBV6-6 to TRBJ1-4; D not certain. Trimming removed 8 bases from V and 3 bases from J, with 10 bases in between. The CDR3 has 13 residues. Germline values: CDR1 MNHNY, CDR2 SVGAGI (reference sequence). CDR3 sequence: CASVRQANEKLFF. The DNA for the CDR3 is TGTGCCAGCGTCCGGCAGGCTAATGAAAAACTGTTTTTT.